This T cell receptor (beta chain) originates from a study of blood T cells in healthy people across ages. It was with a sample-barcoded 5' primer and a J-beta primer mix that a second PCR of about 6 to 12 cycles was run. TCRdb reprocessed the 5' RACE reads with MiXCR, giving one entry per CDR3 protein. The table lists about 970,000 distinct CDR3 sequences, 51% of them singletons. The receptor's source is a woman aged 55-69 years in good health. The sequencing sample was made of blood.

CDR3 protein: CSTVSGRGDHEQFF. CDR3 sequence (DNA): TGCAGTACCGTGAGCGGGAGGGGAGATCATGAGCAGTTCTTC. The chain is built from TRBV20-1 and TRBJ2-1; TRBD2 matches 10 bases. The germline CDR1 and CDR2 sequences are DFQATT and SNEGSKA (reference sequence). The CDR3 is 14 amino acids. Losses at the gene ends were 8 bases for V and 8 bases for J; bases not matched to a gene: 12.